Below, one TCR beta chain is given with its context. The CDR3 has 13 amino acids. Trimming left V 8 bases short and J 4 bases short, with 12 bases between. Germline CDR1 reads MNHEY; CDR2 reads SVGAGI. Here immunoSEQ multiplex PCR was the method, and the copy in TCRdb shows in-frame clones only, minus some. Seen here are approximately 100,000 clones, under 95% observed once, and the top ten hold about 5.2%. This record comes from a study of T cell responses to AZD1222 COVID-19 vaccine. The V and J genes are TRBV6-5 and TRBJ2-1; D remains unclear. This TCR was recovered from an adult in good health. This specimen was peripheral blood, taken on day 0 of AZD1222 vaccination. The CDR3 region is CASGLIWYNEQFF. CDR3 DNA sequence: TGTGCCAGCGGGCTGATATGGTACAATGAGCAGTTCTTC.